The 18 T cell receptor beta chains listed next were all sequenced from one sample in a study of CD8 T cells in ankylosing spondylitis. One entry per CDR3 protein, called by TCRdb with MiXCR from the 5' RACE reads. Among roughly 64,000 distinct CDR3 sequences listed, around 6.4% were seen once. Sequencing was performed on synovial fluid, either unsorted or a sorted T cell fraction (not recorded which). Receptors originate from a male donor with ankylosing spondylitis.

The sample holds many counts of this clonotype. This chain connects TRBV20-1 to TRBJ2-1; TRBD2 matches 7 bases. After removal of 6 bases from V and 4 bases from J, the junction contained 9 bases not matched to a gene. The CDR3 has 14 residues. Germline values: CDR1 DFQATT, CDR2 SNEGSKA (reference sequence). This CDR3 reads CSAPWPSGYNEQFF. The CDR3 coding sequence is TGCAGTGCCCCCTGGCCTAGCGGTTACAATGAGCAGTTCTTC.

The chain carries TRBV4-3 and TRBJ2-7, with 8 bases matching TRBD2. The ends lost 2 bases at V and 2 bases at J; junction bases unmatched: 11. Germline V gene lookup returns CDR1 LGHNA and CDR2 YSLEER. The CDR3 sequence is 17 residues long. The CDR3 region is CASSQYGASGPTYEQYF. CDR3 DNA: TGCGCCAGCAGCCAATATGGGGCTAGCGGGCCCACCTACGAGCAGTACTTC.

V gene TRBV15 combines with J gene TRBJ2-7, with D maybe TRBD1 (6 bases). V lost 0 bases, J lost 0 bases, and 18 bases lay in between. Germline-derived CDR1 and CDR2 are LNHNV and YYDKDF (reference sequence). This CDR3 contains 18 residues. CDR3 loop: CATSRDTGAAGDSYEQYF. The CDR3, as DNA: TGTGCCACCAGCAGAGATACCGGTGCCGCAGGGGACTCCTACGAGCAGTACTTC.

The chain links TRBV20-1 to TRBJ2-3; D is possibly TRBD1 or TRBD2 (7 bases each). CDR1 and CDR2 from the germline V gene are DFQATT and SNEGSKA (reference sequence). The CDR3 length is 15 residues. V was pared by 4 bases and J by 2 bases, with 16 bases between. The CDR3 protein is CSATQGGGSTDTQYF. In DNA, the CDR3 is TGCAGTGCTACCCAGGGGGGAGGGTCCACAGATACGCAGTATTTT.

Many counts were recorded for this clonotype. The chain links TRBV5-5 to TRBJ2-5; 7 bases agree with TRBD1. This CDR3 region has 15 residues. Trimming removed 6 bases from V and 4 bases from J; junction bases left unmatched: 12. The germline V gene has CDR1 SGHKS and CDR2 YYEKEE (reference sequence). CDR3 DNA sequence: TGTGCCAGCAATTTCGCGGCACAGGGGACAGAGACCCAGTACTTC. It is translated as CASNFAAQGTETQYF.

This clonotype was seen only a few times. The chain carries TRBV6-1 and TRBJ2-7; no firm D call. The germline V gene has CDR1 MNHNS and CDR2 SASEGT. This CDR3 contains 15 residues. The germline V and J ends were trimmed by 7 bases and 6 bases, with 22 bases remaining between them. The CDR3 nucleotides are TGTGCCAGCATGAATCAAGGCGGTCCAGTAAGCGAGCAGTACTTC. Translated, it gives CASMNQGGPVSEQYF.

There are many counts of this clonotype. This chain uses TRBV6-1 with TRBJ1-5; perhaps TRBD1 as D (5 bases). This CDR3 region has 13 residues. Germline lookup yields CDR1 MNHNS and CDR2 SASEGT. Trimming cost V 1 base and J 4 bases, with 5 bases left between them. As DNA, the CDR3 is TGTGCCAGCAGTGAAGGACAGAATCAGCCCCAGCATTTT. Protein: CASSEGQNQPQHF.

Details on this clonotype: A much larger clone lies one base from this, so it may be a read error. J is TRBJ2-1 and V is TRBV10-3, with no clear D. CDR3 length: 15 amino acids. The V gene lost 4 bases and the J gene lost 2 bases, with 12 bases spanning the gap. CDR1 ENHRY and CDR2 SYGVKD come from the germline V gene. The CDR3 nucleotides are TGTGCCATCAGTGCGTCGATGCGGACCTACAATGAGCAGTTCTTC. Its protein product is CAISASMRTYNEQFF.

This clonotype was observed a handful of times. The V and J genes are TRBV3-1 and TRBJ1-2; 7 bases match TRBD1. The CDR3 is 18 residues long. The germline V gene encodes CDR1 LGHDT and CDR2 YNNKEL (reference sequence). Trimming took 0 bases from V and 6 from J; bases not matched to a gene: 16. Written as DNA, the CDR3 is TGTGCCAGCAGCCAAGATTTCCGGACAGGCGGCGGGGGAGATGGCTACACCTTC. It specifies CASSQDFRTGGGGDGYTF.

This clonotype was recorded many times. The rearrangement links TRBV6-2 or TRBV6-3 to TRBJ1-2; possible D gene TRBD1, 6 bases. This CDR3 region has 12 residues. Looked up from germline, CDR1 is MNHEY and CDR2 is SVGEGT. The ends were cut back, 2 bases at V and 8 bases at J, with 9 bases in the middle. The CDR3 protein is CASSYGGRGYTF. The CDR3, as DNA: TGTGCCAGCAGTTACGGGGGCCGCGGCTACACCTTC.

The chain couples TRBV2 to TRBJ2-2; D unresolved. V was cut by 6 bases and J by 7 bases, with 12 bases left in between. Germline values: CDR1 SNHLY, CDR2 FYNNEI. CDR3 length: 13 amino acids. CDR3 loop: CASSSAPFGELFF. CDR3 in DNA: TGTGCCAGCAGCTCCGCCCCTTTCGGGGAGCTGTTTTTT.

This clonotype was detected a few times. The chain links TRBV5-1 to TRBJ1-1; D unresolved. CDR1 is SGHRS, CDR2 YFSETQ, per germline. V was shortened by 1 base and J by 0 bases, with 7 bases between the two germline ends. The CDR3 is made up of 14 amino acids. CDR3 sequence (DNA): TGCGCCAGCAGCTTGCCAGACCTGAACACTGAAGCTTTCTTT. Protein: CASSLPDLNTEAFF. Using reference TRBV5-1 and TRBJ1-1 for the parts outside the CDR3, the full variable domain is KAGVTQTPRYLIKTRGQQVTLSCSPISGHRSVSWYQQTPGQGLQFLFEYFSETQRNKGNFPGRFSGRQFSNSRSEMNVSTLELGDSALYLCASSLPDLNTEAFFGQGTRLTVV.

In this sample, this clonotype turned up many times. The J gene is TRBJ1-1, the V gene TRBV12-3 or TRBV12-4; no clear D gene. The CDR3 has 15 amino acids. Trimming pared 6 bases from V and 1 base from J, leaving 15 bases between. In nucleotides, the CDR3 is TGTGCCAGCAGCCCCCGCCTAACAGAGAACACTGAAGCTTTCTTT. It encodes CASSPRLTENTEAFF.

There are many counts of this clonotype. V is TRBV5-1 and J is TRBJ2-1; D gene unclear. CDR1 and CDR2 from the germline V gene are SGHRS and YFSETQ. This CDR3 has 12 amino acids. V was clipped by 2 bases and J by 15 bases, with 15 bases between them. The CDR3 coding sequence is TGCGCCAGCAGCTTAGAAGATGGATCGCGGTTCTTC. It is translated as CASSLEDGSRFF.

There are many counts of this clonotype. The chain has TRBV6-5 and TRBJ2-7, with 7 positions matching TRBD1. CDR3 length equals 14 residues. The ends lost 2 bases at V and 4 bases at J; junction bases unmatched: 5. CDR1 MNHEY and CDR2 SVGAGI come from the germline V gene. The CDR3 DNA sequence: TGTGCCAGCAGTTACCGCGGACAGGCGTACGAGCAGTACTTC. Amino acid sequence: CASSYRGQAYEQYF.

Ten or more counts support this clonotype. The rearrangement joins TRBV19 to TRBJ2-1; D not resolved. Germline values: CDR1 LNHDA, CDR2 SQIVND (reference sequence). The V gene lost 5 bases and the J gene lost 7 bases, with 18 bases spanning the gap. The CDR3 consists of 15 residues. In DNA form, the CDR3 reads TGTGCCAGTAGTGGAAGGGTCAACCTTTATAATGAGCAGTTCTTC. Encoded protein: CASSGRVNLYNEQFF. Together with reference TRBV19 and TRBJ2-1, the CDR3 gives the full variable domain: DGGITQSPKYLFRKEGQNVTLSCEQNLNHDAMYWYRQDPGQGLRLIYYSQIVNDFQKGDIAEGYSVSREKKESFPLTVTSAQKNPTAFYLCASSGRVNLYNEQFFGPGTRLTVL.

There are a few counts of this clonotype. The V call is TRBV5-1, the J call TRBJ2-2; weak D call: TRBD2 (5 bases). CDR3 length: 14 amino acids. V was trimmed by 0 bases and J by 3 bases, leaving 6 bases between them. The V gene's germline CDR1 is SGHRS and CDR2 YFSETQ. CDR3 amino acids: CASSLEGDTGELFF. In DNA form, the CDR3 reads TGCGCCAGCAGCTTGGAGGGAGACACCGGGGAGCTGTTTTTT.

This clonotype was detected many times. This chain uses TRBV7-9 with TRBJ2-4, with 12 bases aligning to TRBD2. After removal of 10 bases from V and 8 bases from J, the junction contained 12 bases not matched to a gene. The germline CDR1 and CDR2 sequences are SEHNR and FQNEAQ (reference sequence). The CDR3 is made up of 15 amino acids. DNA of the CDR3: TGTGCCATATCTAGCGGGGGGGATTTCGAGGACATTCAGTACTTC. Protein sequence: CAISSGGDFEDIQYF.